This T cell receptor beta chain was captured by sequencing in a study of shared clonotypes between healthy human individuals. In the source study's methods: ImmunoSEQ yielded junction-only sequences lacking quality scores, so filtering differed. Using immunoSEQ multiplex PCR, the repertoire was profiled, and TCRdb retains in-frame clones only, with some absent. V and J calls and clone size are given by that table; D and trimming were obtained from the DNA. The repertoire has about half a million clones, approximately 81% of them found once; the top ten carry about 13%. Germline loops: CDR1 MNHNS, CDR2 SASEGT. V lost 6 bases and J 3 bases, leaving 6 bases between the germline ends. The CDR3 sequence is 11 residues long. Donors were Caucasian adults residing in Nashville, Tennessee, USA. The study used approximately 90 million PBMCs per unsorted sample for genomic DNA.

The receptor was derived from a woman between 35 and 50 years old in good health. Some clones in this sample may be carry-over from other donors' samples. Sequencing was carried out using PBMCs. The chain has TRBV6-1 and TRBJ2-7; TRBD2 is a possible D gene (5 bases). The CDR3 loop is CASRLDYEQYF. The CDR3 coding sequence is TGTGCCAGCAGACTAGACTACGAGCAGTACTTC.